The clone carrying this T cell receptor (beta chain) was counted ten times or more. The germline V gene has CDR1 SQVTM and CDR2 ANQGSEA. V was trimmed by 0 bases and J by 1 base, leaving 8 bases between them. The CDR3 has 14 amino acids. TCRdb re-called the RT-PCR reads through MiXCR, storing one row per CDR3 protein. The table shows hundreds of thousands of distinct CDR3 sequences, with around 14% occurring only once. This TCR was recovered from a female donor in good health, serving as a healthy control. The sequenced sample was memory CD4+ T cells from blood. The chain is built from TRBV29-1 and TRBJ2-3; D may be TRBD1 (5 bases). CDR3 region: CSVEEGRGTDTQYF. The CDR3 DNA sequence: TGCAGCGTTGAAGAGGGCAGGGGCACAGATACGCAGTATTTT.